Following are 27 T cell receptor beta chains from one sample sequenced in a study of blood T cell repertoires in COVID-19. The method was immunoSEQ multiplex PCR; TCRdb's version includes in-frame clones alone and lacks a portion of them. The sample includes 250,000 or so clones, about 84% of them seen just once. The sequenced material came from PBMCs or T cells enriched from blood (not recorded which). Source of these receptors: a woman aged 45 to 65 who had recovered from COVID-19.

This clone came up a few times. V gene TRBV5-1 combines with J gene TRBJ1-3; a weak D match, TRBD1 (5 bases). Germline V gene sequence: CDR1 SGHRS, CDR2 YFSETQ. V lost 1 base and J 4 bases, leaving 9 bases between the germline ends. The CDR3 is 14 residues long. CDR3 in amino acids: CASSLLSGGNTIYF. The DNA of the CDR3 is TGCGCCAGCAGCTTGTTATCAGGGGGAAACACCATATATTTT.

This chain's CDR3 is CASSNTGYENTIYF. Written as DNA, the CDR3 is TGTGCCAGCAGCAACACAGGTTACGAAAACACCATATATTTT. V usage is TRBV11-1 and J usage is TRBJ1-3, with D possibly TRBD1 on 5 matching bases. V shed 5 bases and J shed 6 bases, with 14 bases lying between them. CDR3 length equals 14 residues. Looked up from germline, CDR1 is SGHAT and CDR2 is FQDESV (reference sequence).

The chain recombines TRBV30 with TRBJ1-1, with a weak D call TRBD1 (6 bases). The V end lost 8 bases, the J end lost 7 bases, and 17 bases lay between the germline ends. Germline V gene sequence: CDR1 GTSNPN, CDR2 SVGIG (reference sequence). This CDR3 spans 12 amino acids. The CDR3 region is CAGEIWTVEAFF. The CDR3, as DNA: TGTGCCGGGGAGATCTGGACAGTTGAAGCTTTCTTT.

This clone was detected a few times. The CDR3 is CASSDSPGGGNEQFF. The CDR3 bases are TGTGCCAGCAGTGACTCCCCTGGGGGAGGGAATGAGCAGTTCTTC. The V gene is TRBV6-4, the J gene TRBJ2-1; 7 positions match TRBD2. The CDR3 consists of 15 residues. The V and J ends lost 0 bases and 7 bases, in that order; junction bases with no gene match: 6. Per the germline V gene, CDR1 is MRHNA and CDR2 is SNTAGT.

This rearrangement joins TRBV11-3 to TRBJ2-7, with D perhaps TRBD1 (7 bases). This CDR3 contains 14 residues. The germline CDR1 and CDR2 sequences are SGHNT and YENEEA. CDR3 sequence reads: CPNLAGTVAYEQYF. CDR3 coding DNA: TGTCCCAACCTGGCGGGGACAGTCGCCTACGAGCAGTACTTC.

The rearrangement joins TRBV24-1 to TRBJ2-1, with unresolved D. Trimming removed 0 bases at V and 8 bases at J, with 13 bases between. This CDR3 has 15 amino acids. Germline V gene sequence: CDR1 KGHDR, CDR2 SFDVKD. CDR3 residues: CATSDLRLGGDEQFF. CDR3 DNA sequence: TGTGCCACCAGTGATTTGCGGCTCGGCGGAGATGAGCAGTTCTTC.

The V call is TRBV20-1, the J call TRBJ2-1; TRBD2 matches 8 bases. The V segment lost 3 bases and the J segment 4 bases; nucleotides outside the gene matches: 5. This CDR3 spans 14 amino acids. Germline CDR1 reads DFQATT; CDR2 reads SNEGSKA (reference sequence). CDR3 region: CSASQGLVYNEQFF. Here the CDR3 DNA reads TGCAGTGCTAGTCAGGGACTAGTATACAATGAGCAGTTCTTC.

A single count supports this clone. J is TRBJ1-2 and V is TRBV4-3; no clear D gene. Germline V gives CDR1 LGHNA, CDR2 YSLEER. CDR3 length: 15 residues. Deletions cut 0 bases from V and 4 bases from J, with 12 bases between. CDR3 nucleotides: TGCGCCAGCAGCCAAGATTCTCCGCGCCTCTATGGCTACACCTTC. It translates to CASSQDSPRLYGYTF.

V gene TRBV19 combines with J gene TRBJ2-5; D unresolved. This CDR3 region has 13 residues. V lost 5 bases, J lost 2 bases, and 9 bases lay in between. CDR1 is LNHDA, CDR2 SQIVND, per germline (reference sequence). DNA for the CDR3: TGTGCCAGTAGTCCCAACATACAAGAGACCCAGTACTTC. As protein: CASSPNIQETQYF.

The chain is built from TRBV4-3 and TRBJ2-3, with D perhaps matching TRBD2 (6 bases). The CDR3 has 14 residues. In germline, CDR1 is LGHNA, CDR2 YSLEER. Trimming took off 1 base at V and 6 bases at J, with 11 bases between the two ends. This CDR3 reads CASSQAGGTDTQYF. Written as DNA, the CDR3 is TGCGCCAGCAGCCAAGCCGGCGGGACGGATACGCAGTATTTT.

V is TRBV4-1 and J is TRBJ1-1, with a possible D match to TRBD1 (6 bases). The V gene lost 8 bases and the J gene lost 7 bases, with 23 bases spanning the gap. CDR1 and CDR2 (germline): MGHRA, YSYEKL. This CDR3 is 15 amino acids long. The CDR3 DNA is TGCGCCAGCGCTCGACGTACAGGGTTTTACGATGAAGCTTTCTTT. The encoded protein is CASARRTGFYDEAFF.

The rearrangement links TRBV6-4 to TRBJ2-1; TRBD1 might be the D (6 bases). This CDR3 comprises 13 residues. Germline values: CDR1 MRHNA, CDR2 SNTAGT. V was shortened by 4 bases and J by 6 bases, with 10 bases between the two germline ends. CDR3 loop: CASSVFRGNEQFF. CDR3 bases: TGTGCCAGCAGTGTGTTCAGGGGCAATGAGCAGTTCTTC.

This chain joins TRBV5-5 and TRBJ2-1, with TRBD2 as a possible D gene (6 bases). Germline V gene sequence: CDR1 SGHKS, CDR2 YYEKEE (reference sequence). Trimming took 7 bases from V and 3 from J, leaving 11 bases between them. CDR3 size: 13 residues. Here the CDR3 reads CASVQGGYNEQFF. CDR3 DNA sequence: TGTGCCAGCGTCCAGGGAGGCTACAATGAGCAGTTCTTC.

This clone has just one count. The chain uses TRBV6-5 and TRBJ2-3, with 8 bases matching TRBD1. The CDR3 sequence is 15 residues long. Trimming cost V 5 bases and J 8 bases; bases outside gene matches: 12. From germline, CDR1 is MNHEY and CDR2 SVGAGI. CDR3 sequence reads: CASSMPSGTGSTQYF. The CDR3, as DNA: TGTGCCAGCAGTATGCCGTCCGGGACAGGAAGTACGCAGTATTTT.

The chain links TRBV20-1 to TRBJ1-5, with TRBD1 as a possible D gene (5 bases). The CDR3 contains 12 residues. Trimming took 3 bases from V and 7 from J, leaving 10 bases between them. From germline, CDR1 is DFQATT and CDR2 SNEGSKA (reference sequence). The CDR3 sequence: CSASRRDQPQHF. In DNA form, the CDR3 reads TGCAGTGCTAGTCGGAGGGACCAGCCCCAGCATTTT.

The chain employs TRBV29-1 and TRBJ1-2; 10 nucleotides align to TRBD1. CDR3 length equals 14 residues. V lost 6 bases to trimming and J lost 2 bases; unmatched junction nucleotides: 6. Germline V CDR1 and CDR2: SQVTM, ANQGSEA. The CDR3 DNA follows: TGCAGCGTGGCGGGACAGGGGTCCAACTATGGCTACACCTTC. This encodes CSVAGQGSNYGYTF.

This sequence joins TRBV10-3 and TRBJ1-3; TRBD1 might be the D (6 bases). CDR3 length: 15 amino acids. Germline CDR1 reads ENHRY; CDR2 reads SYGVKD. The V gene lost 8 bases and the J gene lost 0 bases, with 14 bases spanning the gap. The CDR3 DNA sequence: TGTGCCATCGCCCACACAGGGATCTCTGGAAACACCATATATTTT. Amino acids: CAIAHTGISGNTIYF.

V and J are TRBV6-6 and TRBJ2-3; TRBD2 matches 7 bases. Germline values: CDR1 MNHNY, CDR2 SVGAGI (reference sequence). V dropped 5 bases and J dropped 1; count of bases not matched to a gene: 6. The CDR3 is made up of 15 amino acids. The CDR3 protein is CASSPLAVRTDTQYF. The CDR3 nucleotides read TGTGCCAGCAGTCCGCTAGCGGTTCGCACAGATACGCAGTATTTT.

The chain has TRBV5-1 and TRBJ2-5, with D possibly matching TRBD2 (7 bases). Germline V gives CDR1 SGHRS, CDR2 YFSETQ. The CDR3 covers 14 residues. V was shortened by 6 bases and J by 4 bases, with 16 bases between the two germline ends. The chain's CDR3 is CASTGGEFGETQYF. CDR3 nucleotides: TGCGCCAGCACGGGGGGCGAGTTTGGAGAGACCCAGTACTTC.

A remark on this clone: Other DNA sequences in this sample translate to the same CDR3. V gene TRBV2 combines with J gene TRBJ1-5, with TRBD1 as a possible D gene (5 bases). V dropped 9 bases and J dropped 4 bases, with 13 bases sitting between them. The CDR3 runs to 13 residues. CDR1 and CDR2 (germline): SNHLY, FYNNEI. In DNA form, the CDR3 reads TGTGCCAGTGACGACAGCCTAAATCAGCCCCAGCATTTT. Amino acid sequence: CASDDSLNQPQHF.

The rearrangement joins TRBV4-3 to TRBJ2-7; D is unclear. Trimming shortened V by 0 bases and J by 0 bases, and 9 bases separated the two germline ends. CDR3 size: 15 residues. The germline CDR1 and CDR2 sequences are LGHNA and YSLEER. CDR3 region: CASSQEPGSSYEQYF. DNA for the CDR3: TGCGCCAGCAGCCAAGAACCAGGAAGCTCCTACGAGCAGTACTTC.

The chain carries TRBV20-1 and TRBJ2-2; the D is unclear. The CDR3 sequence is 11 residues long. Germline V gene lookup returns CDR1 DFQATT and CDR2 SNEGSKA (reference sequence). Trimming cost V 7 bases and J 6 bases, with 9 bases left between them. The CDR3 DNA sequence: TGCAGTGTTGACAAATCCGGGGAGCTGTTTTTT. This codes for CSVDKSGELFF.

The chain recombines TRBV5-6 with TRBJ1-5; possible D gene TRBD1, 6 bases. CDR1 is SGHDT, CDR2 YYEEEE, per germline. This CDR3 comprises 16 residues. V lost 0 bases and J lost 3, with 13 bases in between. The CDR3 is CASSLDRADDNQPQHF. The DNA of the CDR3 is TGTGCCAGCAGCTTGGACAGGGCTGACGACAATCAGCCCCAGCATTTT.

This clone was observed once. The chain joins TRBV18 to TRBJ2-5; 12 nucleotides align to TRBD2. The germline V gene encodes CDR1 KGHSH and CDR2 LQKENI. The V segment lost 3 bases and the J segment 3 bases; nucleotides outside the gene matches: 11. This CDR3 has 18 residues. The CDR3 nucleotides are TGTGCCAGCTCACCTTTGGAGATTGGACTAGCGGGGAAAGAGACCCAGTACTTC. Its protein product is CASSPLEIGLAGKETQYF.

This chain uses TRBV28 with TRBJ1-1; D is unresolved. The CDR3 runs 19 residues. Germline V gene sequence: CDR1 MDHEN, CDR2 SYDVKM. Trimming shortened V by 1 base and J by 1 base, and 22 bases separated the two germline ends. The CDR3, as DNA: TGTGCCAGCAGTTTATATTTCCGTATCAGCGGACGGAAGAACACTGAAGCTTTCTTT. Translated: CASSLYFRISGRKNTEAFF.

The CDR3 protein is CASSIERDRENTEAFF. The CDR3 DNA sequence: TGTGCCAGTAGTATAGAACGGGACAGGGAGAACACTGAAGCTTTCTTT. The chain has TRBV19 and TRBJ1-1, with 9 bases matching TRBD1. The CDR3 sequence is 16 residues long. Per germline, CDR1 LNHDA and CDR2 SQIVND (reference sequence). J gave up 1 base and V 0 bases, and 3 bases lay outside the gene matches.

The DNA of the CDR3 is TGCAGCGTTGATAGGGGCAGTGGAGGCTACACCTTC. Translating gives CSVDRGSGGYTF. The rearrangement uses TRBV29-1 and TRBJ1-2; D possibly corresponds to TRBD1 (5 bases). Trimming removed 3 bases at V and 8 bases at J, with 13 bases between. The germline V gene encodes CDR1 SQVTM and CDR2 ANQGSEA. This CDR3 has 12 residues.